These 30 T cell receptor beta chains were sequenced from one sample in a study of T cells expressing NK-cell markers. TCRdb reprocessed the 5' RACE reads; each CDR3 protein has one entry and no DNA is given. The listing contains about 380,000 distinct CDR3 sequences. The source material was blood T cells: a sorted CD56 or NKG2C T cell subset, CD4+ or CD8+ T cells, or bulk PBMC T cells (not recorded which). Source of these receptors: a man aged 18-69 years in good health.

This chain links TRBV5-1 with TRBJ1-2; as DNA is missing, the TRBD1 call by TCRdb cannot be tested. CDR3 length equals 15 residues. Germline CDR1 reads SGHRS; CDR2 reads YFSETQ. CDR3 loop: CASRPQGMIFYGYTF.

The J gene is TRBJ1-1, the V gene TRBV6-5. This CDR3 contains 12 residues. The V gene's germline CDR1 is MNHEY and CDR2 SVGAGI. CDR3 in amino acids: CASSTRQARAFF.

This rearrangement joins TRBV11-1 to TRBJ2-5. This CDR3 has 18 residues. From germline, CDR1 is SGHAT and CDR2 FQDESV (reference sequence). This CDR3 is CASSFAPYTAQYQETQYF.

This chain joins TRBV6-1 and TRBJ1-1; TCRdb selects TRBD1, and the lack of DNA leaves this call unchecked. Looked up from germline, CDR1 is MNHNS and CDR2 is SASEGT. The CDR3 runs 15 residues. The CDR3 sequence: CASQAGGRPNTEAFF.

V is TRBV3-1 and J is TRBJ1-2; TCRdb lists TRBD1, though no DNA is available to test this call. The germline gives CDR1 LGHDT, CDR2 YNNKEL (reference sequence). CDR3 length: 16 amino acids. CDR3 loop: CASSPTKTGLRSGYTF.

The gene calls are TRBV2 and TRBJ2-5; TCRdb picks TRBD1, but there is no DNA to check that call. Germline lookup yields CDR1 SNHLY and CDR2 FYNNEI. This CDR3 region has 17 residues. CDR3 in amino acids: CASSEVWGFLEGETQYF.

This chain's CDR3 is CASRTSGDLREQFF. The V call is TRBV6-1, the J call TRBJ2-1; TCRdb outputs TRBD2, but without DNA this stays unchecked. The CDR3 contains 14 residues. Germline V gene sequence: CDR1 MNHNS, CDR2 SASEGT.

The chain uses TRBV20-1 and TRBJ2-7; TCRdb proposes TRBD2, but this gene call is untestable without DNA. CDR1 DFQATT and CDR2 SNEGSKA come from the germline V gene (reference sequence). The CDR3 extends over 15 amino acids. The CDR3 protein is CSASDPSRGSYEQYF.

The chain recombines TRBV5-5 with TRBJ2-7; the D call from TCRdb, TRBD1, cannot be confirmed without DNA. CDR3 size: 16 residues. CDR1 is SGHKS and CDR2 is YYEKEE in the germline V gene (reference sequence). CDR3 residues: CASSLIPGQGGYEQYF.

V gene TRBV14 combines with J gene TRBJ2-1; lacking DNA, the TRBD2 call made by TCRdb goes unchecked. Germline V lookup: CDR1 SGHDN, CDR2 FVKESK. The CDR3 has 16 residues. The CDR3 spells CASSPLGLGVNNEQFF.

CDR3 sequence: CARQGNVYEQYF. This sequence joins TRBV25-1 and TRBJ2-7. This CDR3 is 12 amino acids long. In germline, CDR1 is MGHDK, CDR2 SYGVNS.

The chain recombines TRBV11-2 with TRBJ2-5; there is no DNA to check the TCRdb D call of TRBD1. The CDR3 runs to 16 residues. Per germline, CDR1 SGHAT and CDR2 FQNNGV. The CDR3 spells CASSSHWGQGKETQYF.

This sequence joins TRBV24-1 and TRBJ2-1; the TCRdb call, TRBD1, lacks DNA for checking. Germline CDR1 reads KGHDR; CDR2 reads SFDVKD. The CDR3 is 14 amino acids. The CDR3 loop reads CATSDIGQGWKQFF.

This chain connects TRBV6-5 to TRBJ2-3; TCRdb returns TRBD2, unconfirmable since there is no DNA. This CDR3 contains 17 residues. The V gene's germline CDR1 is MNHEY and CDR2 SVGAGI. CDR3 loop: CASSYGSRGSHTDTQYF.

CDR3 in amino acids: CASAKRADTQYF. The chain uses TRBV6-1 and TRBJ2-3. The CDR3 is 12 amino acids. Germline CDR1 is MNHNS and CDR2 is SASEGT.

The gene calls are TRBV6-2 or TRBV6-3 and TRBJ1-2; with no DNA, the TCRdb D assignment of TRBD1 cannot be verified. The CDR3 has 17 amino acids. Germline V gene sequence: CDR1 MNHEY, CDR2 SVGEGT. The chain's CDR3 is CASSPLQGQLGGYGYTF.

The V call is TRBV5-4, the J call TRBJ2-7; TCRdb's D gene call, TRBD2, goes unchecked for lack of DNA. This CDR3 spans 17 amino acids. Germline loops: CDR1 SGHNT, CDR2 YYREEE (reference sequence). CDR3 loop: CASSSLLAGDISYEQYF.

The V and J genes are TRBV6-2 or TRBV6-3 and TRBJ2-1; absent DNA, TCRdb's TRBD1 call cannot be checked. CDR1 and CDR2 (germline): MNHEY, SVGEGT. This CDR3 region has 16 residues. CDR3 loop: CASSYSRKGGFNEQFF.

V usage is TRBV6-5 and J usage is TRBJ2-1; TCRdb's D gene call, TRBD1, goes unchecked for lack of DNA. The germline CDR1 and CDR2 sequences are MNHEY and SVGAGI. CDR3 size: 13 residues. The CDR3 sequence is CASSRDNFQEQFF.

V usage is TRBV19 and J usage is TRBJ1-1; TCRdb's D gene call, TRBD1, goes unchecked for lack of DNA. The CDR3 consists of 14 residues. Germline lookup yields CDR1 LNHDA and CDR2 SQIVND (reference sequence). Here the CDR3 reads CASSQRTTGTEAFF.

The chain is built from TRBV28 and TRBJ2-2; TCRdb's D call of TRBD1 is untestable without DNA. The CDR3 contains 15 residues. In germline, CDR1 is MDHEN, CDR2 SYDVKM. CDR3 sequence reads: CASSYRDRFTGELFF.

The V gene is TRBV7-9, the J gene TRBJ2-2. Germline-derived CDR1 and CDR2 are SEHNR and FQNEAQ (reference sequence). The CDR3 is 16 amino acids. The CDR3 region is CASSFGVTANTGELFF.

This sequence joins TRBV4-2 and TRBJ2-1. The CDR3 is made up of 14 amino acids. Germline V gene sequence: CDR1 LGHNA, CDR2 YNFKEQ. The chain's CDR3 is CASSQDPASNEQFF.

J is TRBJ2-7 and V is TRBV5-1; TCRdb's assignment of TRBD1 cannot be checked, as there is no DNA. Germline assignment: CDR1 SGHRS and CDR2 YFSETQ. There are 15 residues in the CDR3. This CDR3 reads CASSRDQVMGYEQYF.

The chain uses TRBV20-1 and TRBJ2-5; the TCRdb D gene call, TRBD1, has no DNA to confirm it. Looked up from germline, CDR1 is DFQATT and CDR2 is SNEGSKA (reference sequence). The CDR3 consists of 14 residues. CDR3: CSAGTTGGGETQYF.

The chain carries TRBV20-1 and TRBJ2-1; the TCRdb D gene call, TRBD1, has no DNA to confirm it. Germline loops: CDR1 DFQATT, CDR2 SNEGSKA (reference sequence). The length of the CDR3 is 17 residues. This CDR3 reads CSARVQGVNSPHNEQFF.

The V gene is TRBV6-1, the J gene TRBJ2-7; TCRdb names TRBD2, which stays unverified in the absence of DNA. Germline CDR1 and CDR2: MNHNS and SASEGT. The CDR3 consists of 15 residues. The CDR3 sequence is CASSSKGLRDYEQYF.

The chain links TRBV9 to TRBJ2-3; TCRdb's D call, TRBD1, is unchecked because there is no DNA. Germline-derived CDR1 and CDR2 are SGDLS and YYNGEE. This CDR3 region has 14 residues. CDR3 protein: CASSVRDRGSVQYF. The full variable domain, with the rest looked up from reference TRBV9 and TRBJ2-3, is DSGVTQTPKHLITATGQRVTLRCSPRSGDLSVYWYQQSLDQGLQFLIQYYNGEERAKGNILERFSAQQFPDLHSELNLSSLELGDSALYFCASSVRDRGSVQYFGPGTRLTVL.

The chain recombines TRBV6-5 with TRBJ2-7; TCRdb's D gene call, TRBD2, goes unchecked for lack of DNA. CDR3 length equals 16 residues. The germline CDR1 and CDR2 sequences are MNHEY and SVGAGI. The CDR3: CASSYSRASGTYEQYF.

The V and J genes are TRBV12-3 or TRBV12-4 and TRBJ1-5. The CDR3 consists of 15 residues. This CDR3 is CASTQDRPSNQPQHF.